Shown below are 27 T cell receptor beta chains from a single sample sequenced in a study of shared clonotypes between healthy human individuals. Sequencing was performed with immunoSEQ multiplex PCR; in TCRdb, only in-frame clones are kept and a portion is missing. The sample has approximately 2.5 million clones; approximately 94% are singletons. Sequenced: naive CD4+ T cells sorted from blood. Noted subset: CD45RA+ positively selected. The receptors originated from a man aged 18 to 35 in good health.

This sequence joins TRBV2 and TRBJ2-5, with no clear D. V gave up 4 bases and J gave up 5 bases, with 14 bases separating them. Germline-derived CDR1 and CDR2 are SNHLY and FYNNEI. The CDR3 is 14 amino acids. CDR3 region: CASSVMGPGETQYF. The CDR3 nucleotides read TGTGCCAGCAGTGTGATGGGCCCTGGGGAGACCCAGTACTTC.

The chain uses TRBV28 and TRBJ1-2, with no clear D. The V gene's germline CDR1 is MDHEN and CDR2 SYDVKM. There are 12 residues in the CDR3. V dropped 7 bases and J dropped 5 bases, with 11 bases sitting between them. CDR3 sequence reads: CASNSAVYGYTF. The CDR3 nucleotides read TGTGCCAGCAACAGTGCGGTGTATGGCTACACCTTC.

In the case of this clone: In the same sample, other DNA sequences code for this CDR3. The chain has TRBV9 and TRBJ1-2; D is unresolved. The CDR3 has 15 residues. Trimming pared 0 bases from V and 5 bases from J, leaving 14 bases between. CDR1 is SGDLS, CDR2 YYNGEE, per germline. CDR3 amino acids: CASSVDPAGAYGYTF. The CDR3, as DNA: TGTGCCAGCAGCGTAGATCCCGCGGGAGCATATGGCTACACCTTC.

The V gene is TRBV11-3, the J gene TRBJ2-5; D possibly corresponds to TRBD2 (7 bases). The CDR3 has 15 residues. Trimming took off 5 bases at V and 5 bases at J, with 18 bases between the two ends. The germline V gene encodes CDR1 SGHNT and CDR2 YENEEA. The CDR3 bases are TGTGCCAGCAGCCCTCGAGGGGGGGCGGAGGAGACCCAGTACTTC. Its translation: CASSPRGGAEETQYF.

This clone was found a few times. The chain has TRBV10-3 and TRBJ1-1; no reliable D call. V was cut by 0 bases and J by 7 bases, with 18 bases left in between. Germline values: CDR1 ENHRY, CDR2 SYGVKD. This CDR3 has 16 residues. The CDR3: CAISESMGGIRSEAFF. CDR3 coding DNA: TGTGCCATCAGTGAGTCGATGGGCGGGATACGTAGTGAAGCTTTCTTT.

Concerning this clone itself: Other nucleotide sequences in the sample specify the same CDR3. V is TRBV18 and J is TRBJ2-5; D is perhaps TRBD1 or TRBD2 (6 bases each). The ends were cut back, 0 bases at V and 5 bases at J, with 7 bases in the middle. CDR3 length: 13 residues. Germline values: CDR1 KGHSH, CDR2 LQKENI. CDR3 DNA: TGTGCCAGCTCACCACCGGGGGGCGAGACCCAGTACTTC. This sequence encodes CASSPPGGETQYF.

The chain joins TRBV21-1 to TRBJ2-7. TRBV21-1 is a pseudogene locus. The CDR3 length is 15 residues. For the CDR3, the DNA is TGTGCCAGCAGCTCAACCCCTGGGGGTGCCTACGAGCAGTACTTC. Translation: CASSSTPGGAYEQYF.

V usage is TRBV5-1 and J usage is TRBJ2-3; no definite D call. The CDR3 runs to 14 residues. The V end lost 3 bases, the J end lost 4 bases, and 12 bases lay between the germline ends. Germline assignment: CDR1 SGHRS and CDR2 YFSETQ. The CDR3 nucleotides read TGCGCCAGCAGCTCCGGAGTACATCCAGATACGCAGTATTTT. Its translation: CASSSGVHPDTQYF.

This chain uses TRBV19 with TRBJ1-1; 8 bases agree with TRBD1. The CDR3 has 14 residues. Trimming removed 9 bases from V and 4 bases from J; junction bases left unmatched: 10. Germline CDR1 reads LNHDA; CDR2 reads SQIVND (reference sequence). The CDR3 nucleotides read TGTGCCAGCCGGACAGGGAATGTCGGCACTGAAGCTTTCTTT. Translated: CASRTGNVGTEAFF. Complete variable domain (other parts from reference TRBV19 and TRBJ1-1): DGGITQSPKYLFRKEGQNVTLSCEQNLNHDAMYWYRQDPGQGLRLIYYSQIVNDFQKGDIAEGYSVSREKKESFPLTVTSAQKNPTAFYLCASRTGNVGTEAFFGQGTRLTVV.

The V call is TRBV7-9, the J call TRBJ2-2; TRBD1 aligns across 7 bases. The germline V gene has CDR1 SEHNR and CDR2 FQNEAQ (reference sequence). The CDR3 covers 15 residues. V trimming: 5 bases; J trimming: 0 bases; junction bases outside the gene matches: 3. The CDR3 nucleotides read TGTGCCAGCAGCGTAGGGGGCGCGAACACCGGGGAGCTGTTTTTT. It encodes CASSVGGANTGELFF. Complete variable domain (other parts from reference TRBV7-9 and TRBJ2-2): DTGVSQNPRHKITKRGQNVTFRCDPISEHNRLYWYRQTLGQGPEFLTYFQNEAQLEKSRLLSDRFSAERPKGSFSTLEIQRTEQGDSAMYLCASSVGGANTGELFFGEGSRLTVL.

This clone was seen once. The J gene is TRBJ2-3, the V gene TRBV6-6; maybe TRBD1 (6 bases). CDR1 is MNHNY and CDR2 is SVGAGI in the germline V gene (reference sequence). The CDR3 runs 15 residues. V was trimmed by 7 bases and J by 6 bases, leaving 20 bases between them. CDR3 amino acids: CASNLAQGRRDTQYF. Here the CDR3 DNA reads TGTGCCAGCAATCTCGCGCAGGGGCGGAGGGATACGCAGTATTTT.

This chain links TRBV2 with TRBJ2-4; perhaps TRBD2 as D (7 bases). The CDR3 length is 16 residues. V was shortened by 2 bases and J by 1 base, with 12 bases between the two germline ends. CDR1 SNHLY and CDR2 FYNNEI come from the germline V gene. The CDR3 here is CASSESGGQAKNIQYF. The CDR3, as DNA: TGTGCCAGCAGTGAATCCGGGGGGCAGGCCAAAAACATTCAGTACTTC.

The chain uses TRBV4-1 and TRBJ2-2; 9 nucleotides align to TRBD2. Germline assignment: CDR1 MGHRA and CDR2 YSYEKL. After removal of 0 bases from V and 4 bases from J, the junction contained 6 bases not matched to a gene. The CDR3 has 17 residues. The CDR3 DNA follows: TGCGCCAGCAGCCAAGACCCACGAGCGGGGGGCACCGGGGAGCTGTTTTTT. Translating gives CASSQDPRAGGTGELFF.

J is TRBJ2-7 and V is TRBV5-5; the match to TRBD1 covers 7 bases. Germline lookup yields CDR1 SGHKS and CDR2 YYEKEE (reference sequence). J gave up 6 bases and V 3 bases, and 9 bases lay outside the gene matches. The CDR3 sequence is 14 residues long. The CDR3 DNA follows: TGTGCCAGCAGCTCTCGAGACAGGGTTTCCGAGCAGTACTTC. Translated, it gives CASSSRDRVSEQYF.

The V and J genes are TRBV11-3 and TRBJ1-1; TRBD1 might be the D (5 bases). V was trimmed by 0 bases and J by 6 bases, leaving 14 bases between them. The CDR3 runs 15 residues. CDR1 and CDR2 (germline): SGHNT, YENEEA. CDR3 loop: CASSLDARMGAEAFF. In nucleotides, the CDR3 is TGTGCCAGCAGCTTAGATGCCCGTATGGGGGCTGAAGCTTTCTTT.

V is TRBV5-1 and J is TRBJ2-7; 11 bases are a match to TRBD2. This CDR3 contains 15 residues. Germline-derived CDR1 and CDR2 are SGHRS and YFSETQ. Trimming cost V 5 bases and J 3 bases; bases outside gene matches: 7. This CDR3 reads CASRPLAGEDYEQYF. The CDR3 nucleotides read TGCGCCAGCAGGCCACTAGCGGGAGAAGACTACGAGCAGTACTTC.

Only one count was recorded for this clone. The chain has TRBV4-1 and TRBJ2-7; D possibly uses TRBD1 or TRBD2 (5 bases each). The V gene's germline CDR1 is MGHRA and CDR2 YSYEKL. The ends were cut back, 0 bases at V and 2 bases at J, with 11 bases in the middle. The CDR3 totals 15 residues. The CDR3 DNA sequence: TGCGCCAGCAGCCAAGAAGGGACGGCTGCCTACGAGCAGTACTTC. Protein product: CASSQEGTAAYEQYF.

This clone has just one count. The J gene is TRBJ1-2, the V gene TRBV30; TRBD1 might be the D (5 bases). Germline CDR1 reads GTSNPN; CDR2 reads SVGIG (reference sequence). This CDR3 spans 16 amino acids. The V end was cut by 0 bases, the J end by 4 bases, with 18 bases between. Here the CDR3 DNA reads TGTGCCTGGAGTGTACCCGGCGGGGCGACGAGCTATGGCTACACCTTC. It is translated as CAWSVPGGATSYGYTF.

This chain uses TRBV7-9 with TRBJ1-6, with 9 bases matching TRBD1. The length of the CDR3 is 17 residues. J lost 2 bases, V lost 4 bases, and 6 bases had no gene match. The germline V gene has CDR1 SEHNR and CDR2 FQNEAQ (reference sequence). For the CDR3, the DNA is TGTGCCAGCAGCTGGACCGGGACAGGGACCTATAATTCACCCCTCCACTTT. The encoded protein is CASSWTGTGTYNSPLHF.

The chain links TRBV2 to TRBJ1-6; weak D call: TRBD1 (5 bases). From germline, CDR1 is SNHLY and CDR2 FYNNEI. The CDR3 totals 18 residues. V lost 2 bases, J lost 6 bases, and 20 bases lay in between. CDR3 DNA: TGTGCCAGCAGTGAAAGGCGGGCAGGGAGGACCCCTAATTCACCCCTCCACTTT. Translating gives CASSERRAGRTPNSPLHF.

This chain joins TRBV6-5 and TRBJ2-7; the match to TRBD1 covers 11 bases. The CDR3 is 14 amino acids. Germline loops: CDR1 MNHEY, CDR2 SVGAGI. With V trimmed by 6 bases and J by 3 bases, 4 bases remained unmatched. As DNA, the CDR3 is TGTGCCAGCAGGCCGGACAGGGGGCTCTACGAGCAGTACTTC. This gives the protein CASRPDRGLYEQYF.

This clone showed up just once. The chain uses TRBV23-1 and TRBJ2-7; either TRBD1 or TRBD2 may supply D (5 bases each). TRBV23-1 carries the ORF label, with uncertain function. Trimming left V 0 bases short and J 0 bases short, with 9 bases between. The CDR3 consists of 15 residues. In DNA form, the CDR3 reads TGCGCCAGCAGTCAATCGAGGGGACCCTCCTACGAGCAGTACTTC. Translated, it gives CASSQSRGPSYEQYF.

The chain carries TRBV6-1 and TRBJ2-1; 8 bases align to TRBD2. The CDR3 runs 17 residues. Germline trimming cut 4 bases from V and 3 bases from J; bases unmatched to any gene: 11. Germline lookup yields CDR1 MNHNS and CDR2 SASEGT. CDR3 sequence: CASSAQPGGNYYNEQFF. The CDR3 DNA reads TGTGCCAGCAGTGCCCAGCCGGGAGGGAACTACTACAATGAGCAGTTCTTC.

V gene TRBV7-2 combines with J gene TRBJ2-1; possibly TRBD2 for D (6 bases). The V end was cut by 5 bases, the J end by 0 bases, with 20 bases between. The CDR3 length is 18 residues. Germline assignment: CDR1 SGHTA and CDR2 FQGNSA. The CDR3 loop is CASSPPPAGPISYNEQFF. The CDR3 nucleotides read TGTGCCAGCAGCCCCCCGCCGGCGGGACCAATCTCCTACAATGAGCAGTTCTTC.

The chain combines TRBV4-1 with TRBJ2-2; 8 bases fit TRBD1. The CDR3 extends over 15 amino acids. The V gene's germline CDR1 is MGHRA and CDR2 YSYEKL. The trim removed 3 bases at V and 5 bases at J, leaving 5 bases unmatched. The CDR3 nucleotides are TGCGCCAGCAGCCAGCTACAGGGGGTGACCGGGGAGCTGTTTTTT. Residues: CASSQLQGVTGELFF.

The chain carries TRBV18 and TRBJ2-7, with TRBD2 identical over 9 bases. This CDR3 region has 14 residues. CDR1 KGHSH and CDR2 LQKENI come from the germline V gene. V was clipped by 6 bases and J by 3 bases; unmatched bases: 6. CDR3 sequence (DNA): TGTGCCAGCTCTCGGACTAGCGCGGTCTACGAGCAGTACTTC. This codes for CASSRTSAVYEQYF.

The rearrangement joins TRBV5-3 to TRBJ2-4; 11 positions match TRBD2. TRBV5-3 is an ORF; its function is uncertain. Trimming cost V 10 bases and J 0 bases; bases outside gene matches: 12. The CDR3 is 17 residues long. The CDR3: CARSPGLAALAKNIQYF. CDR3 nucleotides: TGTGCCCGGAGCCCGGGACTAGCGGCCCTAGCCAAAAACATTCAGTACTTC.